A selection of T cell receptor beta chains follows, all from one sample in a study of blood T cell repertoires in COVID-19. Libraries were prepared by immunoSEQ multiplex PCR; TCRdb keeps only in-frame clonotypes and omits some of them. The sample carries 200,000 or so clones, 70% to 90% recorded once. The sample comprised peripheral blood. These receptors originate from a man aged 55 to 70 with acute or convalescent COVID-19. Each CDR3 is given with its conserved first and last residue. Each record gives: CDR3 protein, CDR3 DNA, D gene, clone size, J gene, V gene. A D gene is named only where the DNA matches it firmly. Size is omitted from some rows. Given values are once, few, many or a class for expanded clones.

CASSFDRGPREQYF	TGTGCCAGCAGTTTCGACAGGGGGCCGAGGGAGCAGTACTTC	TRBD1	.	TRBJ2-7	TRBV27
CASSARDRGRSDEQFF	TGTGCCAGCAGCGCGAGGGACAGGGGAAGGAGCGATGAGCAGTTCTTC	TRBD1	.	TRBJ2-1	TRBV2
CASSSGQGAQPQHF	TGTGCCAGCAGCTCCGGACAGGGGGCTCAGCCCCAGCATTTT	TRBD1	.	TRBJ1-5	TRBV3-1/TRBV3-2
CASSLIWRSQETQYF	TGTGCCAGCAGCTTGATTTGGAGGAGCCAAGAGACCCAGTACTTC	.	.	TRBJ2-5	TRBV5-6
CASSLALGLAGGGDEQFF	TGTGCCAGCAGCTTAGCGCTGGGACTAGCGGGAGGTGGGGATGAGCAGTTCTTC	TRBD2	.	TRBJ2-1	TRBV7-2
CASSPGLAGFGNEQFF	TGTGCCAGCTCACCCGGACTAGCGGGTTTCGGGAATGAGCAGTTCTTC	TRBD2	few	TRBJ2-1	TRBV18
CASGLAGGSLFNNEQFF	TGTGCCAGCGGACTAGCGGGGGGGTCCCTTTTTAACAATGAGCAGTTCTTC	TRBD2	.	TRBJ2-1	TRBV2
CASSPGGGVRTEAFF	TGTGCCAGCAGCCCAGGTGGGGGCGTACGGACTGAAGCTTTCTTT	.	.	TRBJ1-1	TRBV7-9
CASSSPAGARGTLNGYTF	TGTGCCAGCAGCTCCCCAGCGGGGGCGAGGGGCACACTCAATGGCTACACCTTC	.	.	TRBJ1-2	TRBV11-3
CASSPAVGSGGWAFF	TGTGCCAGCTCACCGGCCGTCGGTTCGGGTGGTTGGGCTTTCTTT	.	.	TRBJ1-1	TRBV18
CASTTSGTGAYEQYF	TGTGCCAGTACTACCTCCGGGACAGGGGCCTACGAGCAGTACTTC	TRBD1	.	TRBJ2-7	TRBV19
CASRPTGDAGELFF	TGTGCCAGCAGACCTACAGGGGATGCCGGGGAGCTGTTTTTT	TRBD1	.	TRBJ2-2	TRBV3-1/TRBV3-2
CASSHVPGQGWASYEQYF	TGCGCCAGCAGCCACGTCCCGGGACAGGGGTGGGCAAGCTACGAGCAGTACTTC	TRBD1	once	TRBJ2-7	TRBV4-3
CASSSQMWGRQDYGYTF	TGTGCCAGCAGCTCCCAAATGTGGGGGCGCCAAGACTATGGCTACACCTTC	.	once	TRBJ1-2	TRBV28
CASSLVEGAHEQYF	TGCGCCAGCAGCTTGGTAGAGGGGGCCCACGAGCAGTACTTC	TRBD1	.	TRBJ2-7	TRBV5-1
CASSIARDRVEGTEAFF	TGTGCCAGCAGTATAGCGAGGGACAGGGTAGAAGGGACTGAAGCTTTCTTT	TRBD1	.	TRBJ1-1	TRBV28
CASSSGDKGYGYTF	TGTGCCAGCAGTTCGGGGGATAAAGGGTATGGCTACACCTTC	.	once	TRBJ1-2	TRBV6-6
CASSFAQGGEANYGYTF	TGTGCCAGCAGCTTCGCCCAGGGCGGGGAAGCTAACTATGGCTACACCTTC	.	few	TRBJ1-2	TRBV7-9
CASSPSHQANYGYTF	TGTGCCAGCAGCCCGTCGCACCAGGCGAACTATGGCTACACCTTC	.	.	TRBJ1-2	TRBV4-2
CASSPRLKPDTQYF	TGTGCCAGCAGCCCACGACTTAAACCAGATACGCAGTATTTT	.	.	TRBJ2-3	TRBV7-8
CATSAMGGGDQPQHF	TGTGCCACCAGTGCCATGGGCGGGGGGGATCAGCCCCAGCATTTT	.	.	TRBJ1-5	TRBV24-1
CARTRRIGGRMNTEAFF	TGTGCCAGGACCAGGAGAATCGGGGGGAGAATGAACACTGAAGCTTTCTTT	.	.	TRBJ1-1	TRBV27
CASSLGTTPYEQYF	TGTGCCAGCAGCTTAGGGACAACTCCCTACGAGCAGTACTTC	.	.	TRBJ2-7	TRBV7-9
CATKPGSHSYEQYF	TGTGCCACCAAGCCCGGGTCTCATTCCTACGAGCAGTACTTC	.	.	TRBJ2-7	TRBV2
CATARGGEQFF	TGTGCCACCGCGCGGGGGGGGGAGCAGTTCTTC	TRBD2	.	TRBJ2-1	TRBV12-3/TRBV12-4
CASSLVQRVDNEQFF	TGTGCCAGCAGCTTGGTCCAGCGGGTTGACAATGAGCAGTTCTTC	.	.	TRBJ2-1	TRBV5-4
CASTQTENQPQHF	TGTGCCAGTACCCAGACAGAGAATCAGCCCCAGCATTTT	.	.	TRBJ1-5	TRBV19
CSVEGRGHTNGYTF	TGCAGCGTTGAAGGCAGGGGCCACACCAATGGCTACACCTTC	.	.	TRBJ1-2	TRBV29-1
CSAAKGASGRGEQYF	TGCAGCGCCGCCAAGGGGGCTAGCGGGAGAGGTGAGCAGTACTTC	TRBD2	.	TRBJ2-7	TRBV29-1
CATSRDQGKGAQPQHF	TGTGCCACCAGCAGAGATCAAGGAAAGGGGGCGCAGCCCCAGCATTTT	TRBD1	.	TRBJ1-5	TRBV15
CASSFLAGVFYEQYF	TGTGCCAGCAGTTTCTTAGCGGGGGTTTTCTACGAGCAGTACTTC	TRBD2	once	TRBJ2-7	TRBV28
CASRGTGTSVYNEQFF	TGTGCCAGCAGGGGGACCGGGACTAGCGTCTACAATGAGCAGTTCTTC	TRBD2	.	TRBJ2-1	TRBV7-2
CASSLASSYEQYF	TGTGCCAGCAGTTTAGCTAGCTCCTACGAGCAGTACTTC	.	.	TRBJ2-7	TRBV12-3/TRBV12-4
CATRNGQGTYSNQPQHF	TGTGCCACCAGAAACGGACAGGGCACCTATAGCAATCAGCCCCAGCATTTT	TRBD1	.	TRBJ1-5	TRBV15
CATRDRLYEQYF	TGTGCCACCCGGGACAGGTTGTACGAGCAGTACTTC	TRBD1	few	TRBJ2-7	TRBV28
CASSEVGLRGEQFF	TGTGCCAGCAGTGAAGTGGGACTTCGGGGTGAGCAGTTCTTC	.	.	TRBJ2-1	TRBV2
CASSWTGGSYNEQFF	TGTGCCAGCAGCTGGACAGGGGGATCCTACAATGAGCAGTTCTTC	TRBD1	.	TRBJ2-1	TRBV3-1/TRBV3-2
CASSLGIFTLHF	TGTGCCAGCAGCTTGGGCATATTCACCCTCCACTTT	.	.	TRBJ1-6	TRBV7-9
CASSQVVGQGPVEQFF	TGTGCCAGCAGCCAAGTTGTTGGACAGGGCCCCGTGGAGCAGTTCTTC	TRBD1	.	TRBJ2-1	TRBV3-1/TRBV3-2
CASSPGQIFSGNTIYF	TGTGCCAGCAGCCCAGGACAAATTTTCTCTGGAAACACCATATATTTT	.	.	TRBJ1-3	TRBV14
CASSDAYEQYF	TGTGCCAGCAGTGACGCCTACGAGCAGTACTTC	.	.	TRBJ2-7	TRBV6-1
CASRPGTVGYEQYF	TGTGCCAGCAGGCCCGGGACAGTGGGCTACGAGCAGTACTTC	TRBD1	once	TRBJ2-7	TRBV27